One and the same sample provided the 25 T cell receptor beta chains below, sequenced in a study of shared clonotypes between healthy human individuals. Sequenced by immunoSEQ multiplex PCR; TCRdb stores in-frame clones only, minus some. The sample records around 700,000 clones, 60% to 80% being singletons. Sequenced sample: memory CD4+ T cells sorted from blood. Subset: CD45RA-negative fraction. Receptors were obtained from a woman between 25 and 40 years old in good health.

The CDR3 reads CASSQEGQGFGYTF. CDR3 DNA sequence: TGCGCCAGCAGCCAAGAAGGACAGGGATTTGGCTACACCTTC. The gene calls are TRBV4-1 and TRBJ1-2; the match to TRBD1 covers 8 bases. V trimming: 0 bases; J trimming: 7 bases; junction bases outside the gene matches: 4. There are 14 residues in the CDR3. Germline CDR1 reads MGHRA; CDR2 reads YSYEKL.

This clone was observed a handful of times. Other DNA variants within this sample encode the same CDR3. The chain joins TRBV11-2 to TRBJ1-2, with TRBD1 matching over 7 bases. The CDR3 extends over 13 amino acids. Germline V gives CDR1 SGHAT, CDR2 FQNNGV. Unmatched junction bases numbered 2, after V lost 3 bases and J lost 4 bases. CDR3 loop: CASSLGTAYGYTF. CDR3 nucleotides: TGTGCCAGCAGCTTGGGGACAGCCTATGGCTACACCTTC.

V usage is TRBV7-3 and J usage is TRBJ2-3, with D unclear. The CDR3 covers 14 residues. Germline CDR1 reads SGHTA; CDR2 reads FQGTGA. V lost 5 bases to trimming and J lost 2 bases, with 11 bases between them. For the CDR3, the DNA is TGTGCCAGCAGCCGCAATTCTGACACAGATACGCAGTATTTT. This sequence encodes CASSRNSDTDTQYF.

The CDR3 nucleotides read TGTGCCACCAGGACAGGGGGTGAAGAGACCCAGTACTTC. It specifies CATRTGGEETQYF. The rearrangement joins TRBV6-1 to TRBJ2-5; 10 bases are a match to TRBD1. V dropped 10 bases and J dropped 3; count of bases not matched to a gene: 5. CDR1 and CDR2 from the germline V gene are MNHNS and SASEGT. The CDR3 covers 13 residues.

This chain connects TRBV6-5 to TRBJ1-1, with 7 bases aligning to TRBD1. Germline trimming cut 4 bases from V and 2 bases from J; bases unmatched to any gene: 4. Germline V gene lookup returns CDR1 MNHEY and CDR2 SVGAGI. The CDR3 totals 14 residues. CDR3 loop: CASSSRTGNTEAFF. CDR3 coding DNA: TGTGCCAGCAGTTCTAGGACAGGCAACACTGAAGCTTTCTTT.

This sequence joins TRBV6-1 and TRBJ2-7; the D is unclear. V lost 1 base and J 12 bases, leaving 10 bases between the germline ends. Germline CDR1 reads MNHNS; CDR2 reads SASEGT. The CDR3 runs 11 residues. As DNA, the CDR3 is TGTGCCAGCAGTGAAGTCCCCCTAAGGTACTTC. It encodes CASSEVPLRYF.

V is TRBV28 and J is TRBJ1-1, with 9 bases that match TRBD1. This CDR3 is 16 amino acids long. CDR1 is MDHEN, CDR2 SYDVKM, per germline. V dropped 7 bases and J dropped 5; count of bases not matched to a gene: 14. The CDR3 nucleotides read TGTGCCAGCACCAACCCCCCGGGACAGGGTGGAACTGAAGCTTTCTTT. Its translation is CASTNPPGQGGTEAFF.

The rearrangement joins TRBV6-5 to TRBJ1-1; the D is unclear. CDR1 and CDR2 (germline): MNHEY, SVGAGI. Between the trimmed V and J ends, which lost 2 bases and 0 bases, there was a span of 10 bases. This CDR3 is built from 15 residues. In DNA, the CDR3 is TGTGCCAGCAGTTACGGGCAGGCCGTGAACACTGAAGCTTTCTTT. Translation gives CASSYGQAVNTEAFF.

The rearrangement joins TRBV11-2 to TRBJ2-7; D unresolved. The CDR3 consists of 11 residues. The V end lost 5 bases, the J end lost 5 bases, and 7 bases lay between the germline ends. Germline V gene data show CDR1 as SGHAT and CDR2 as FQNNGV. This chain's CDR3 is CASSPHHEQYF. CDR3 nucleotides: TGTGCCAGCAGCCCCCACCACGAGCAGTACTTC.

This sequence joins TRBV30 and TRBJ2-7; D perhaps matches TRBD1 (5 bases). Per germline, CDR1 GTSNPN and CDR2 SVGIG (reference sequence). This CDR3 region has 13 residues. Trimming took 3 bases from V and 3 from J, leaving 12 bases between them. The CDR3: CAWRAGHLYEQYF. The DNA of the CDR3 is TGTGCCTGGAGGGCAGGACACCTCTACGAGCAGTACTTC.

This clone was detected many times. Additional DNA sequences in this sample encode the identical CDR3. This chain connects TRBV2 to TRBJ2-7; D possibly corresponds to TRBD1 (6 bases). Between the trimmed V and J ends, which lost 6 bases and 3 bases, there was a span of 9 bases. The CDR3 runs to 12 residues. The germline V gene encodes CDR1 SNHLY and CDR2 FYNNEI. The CDR3 protein is CASSRGSYEQYF. In nucleotides, the CDR3 is TGTGCCAGCAGCAGGGGAAGCTACGAGCAGTACTTC. The full variable domain, in which reference TRBV2 and TRBJ2-7 provide the parts outside the CDR3, is EPEVTQTPSHQVTQMGQEVILRCVPISNHLYFYWYRQILGQKVEFLVSFYNNEISEKSEIFDDQFSVERPDGSNFTLKIRSTKLEDSAMYFCASSRGSYEQYFGPGTRLTVT.

This clone was detected only once. The chain recombines TRBV18 with TRBJ1-1; 8 bases are a match to TRBD1. V lost 2 bases and J lost 5; bases outside the gene matches: 7. The CDR3 totals 15 residues. The germline V gene has CDR1 KGHSH and CDR2 LQKENI. For the CDR3, the DNA is TGTGCCAGCTCACCAGGAGACAGGGGCGGGACTGAAGCTTTCTTT. Protein: CASSPGDRGGTEAFF.

The V call is TRBV5-1, the J call TRBJ2-1; 7 bases are a match to TRBD1. CDR3 length equals 14 residues. V trimming: 5 bases; J trimming: 4 bases; junction bases outside the gene matches: 6. Germline V gene data show CDR1 as SGHRS and CDR2 as YFSETQ. The CDR3 bases are TGCGCCAGCAGACCCGGGACAGCTTACAATGAGCAGTTCTTC. Translation: CASRPGTAYNEQFF. Variable domain in full (rest from reference TRBV5-1 and TRBJ2-1): KAGVTQTPRYLIKTRGQQVTLSCSPISGHRSVSWYQQTPGQGLQFLFEYFSETQRNKGNFPGRFSGRQFSNSRSEMNVSTLELGDSALYLCASRPGTAYNEQFFGPGTRLTVL.

This clone appeared a few times. This chain connects TRBV19 to TRBJ1-1; D ambiguous. The CDR3 runs 13 residues. Germline V CDR1 and CDR2: LNHDA, SQIVND (reference sequence). Trimming left V 11 bases short and J 0 bases short, with 13 bases between. The CDR3 nucleotides read TGTGCCGGTTCAGACGGGTTGAACACTGAAGCTTTCTTT. Translated, it gives CAGSDGLNTEAFF.

The chain recombines TRBV28 with TRBJ2-5; a weak D match, TRBD1 (5 bases). CDR3 length: 15 amino acids. The germline gives CDR1 MDHEN, CDR2 SYDVKM. Trimming stripped 5 bases from V and 2 bases from J, with 15 bases between. Here the CDR3 reads CASSEMQGRQETQYF. The CDR3 DNA reads TGTGCCAGCAGTGAAATGCAGGGCCGACAAGAGACCCAGTACTTC. The full variable domain, rest sourced from reference TRBV28 and TRBJ2-5, is DVKVTQSSRYLVKRTGEKVFLECVQDMDHENMFWYRQDPGLGLRLIYFSYDVKMKEKGDIPEGYSVSREKKERFSLILESASTNQTSMYLCASSEMQGRQETQYFGPGTRLLVL.

This clone showed up just once. The identical CDR3 is also encoded by other nucleotide sequences in the sample. The chain employs TRBV6-1 and TRBJ1-1, with D possibly being TRBD1 (5 bases). Trimming removed 4 bases from V and 1 base from J, with 7 bases in between. The CDR3 covers 13 residues. Germline V lookup: CDR1 MNHNS, CDR2 SASEGT. CDR3 region: CASSGQGNTEAFF. As DNA, the CDR3 is TGTGCCAGCAGTGGGCAGGGGAACACTGAAGCTTTCTTT.

The V and J genes are TRBV19 and TRBJ1-1; 9 nucleotides match TRBD1. The CDR3 is 15 residues long. Germline loops: CDR1 LNHDA, CDR2 SQIVND (reference sequence). Germline trimming cut 5 bases from V and 6 bases from J; bases unmatched to any gene: 10. Written as DNA, the CDR3 is TGTGCCAGTAGTTCCCCCGGGACAGGGTACGCTGAAGCTTTCTTT. This encodes CASSSPGTGYAEAFF.

The sample holds a few counts of this clone. Other nucleotide sequences in the sample specify the same CDR3. The V and J genes are TRBV4-1 and TRBJ1-5; D not certain. Germline V gene data show CDR1 as MGHRA and CDR2 as YSYEKL. Trimming shortened V by 0 bases and J by 7 bases, and 7 bases separated the two germline ends. The CDR3 has 13 amino acids. In DNA form, the CDR3 reads TGCGCCAGCAGCCAAGATCTAAGGCAGCCCCAGCATTTT. It specifies CASSQDLRQPQHF.

V usage is TRBV7-9 and J usage is TRBJ2-2; D is unresolved. V lost 6 bases and J lost 3, with 8 bases in between. The CDR3 spans 13 residues. The germline CDR1 and CDR2 sequences are SEHNR and FQNEAQ (reference sequence). The DNA for the CDR3 is TGTGCCAGCAGTCCGACCCACACCGGGGAGCTGTTTTTT. Its protein product is CASSPTHTGELFF.

The chain is built from TRBV5-8 and TRBJ2-5, with 9 bases aligning to TRBD1. This CDR3 is built from 15 residues. V gave up 5 bases and J gave up 0 bases; unmatched junction bases: 5. The V gene's germline CDR1 is SGHTS and CDR2 YDEGEE. The CDR3 DNA follows: TGTGCCAGCAGAAGGGACAGGGAGTACCAAGAGACCCAGTACTTC. Its translation: CASRRDREYQETQYF.

The V call is TRBV19, the J call TRBJ2-7, with 11 bases matching TRBD1. V was pared by 4 bases and J by 4 bases, with 6 bases of the junction left unmatched. The germline V gene has CDR1 LNHDA and CDR2 SQIVND (reference sequence). The CDR3 spans 15 residues. CDR3 sequence (DNA): TGTGCCAGTAGTACAGGACAGGGGGCAAAATACGAGCAGTACTTC. It specifies CASSTGQGAKYEQYF. Drawing the rest from reference TRBV19 and TRBJ2-7, the complete variable domain is DGGITQSPKYLFRKEGQNVTLSCEQNLNHDAMYWYRQDPGQGLRLIYYSQIVNDFQKGDIAEGYSVSREKKESFPLTVTSAQKNPTAFYLCASSTGQGAKYEQYFGPGTRLTVT.

Points on this clone: Given a far larger clone just one base away, this is likely a sequencing read error. This chain joins TRBV7-3 and TRBJ2-1; TRBD1 agrees at 7 bases. Per germline, CDR1 SGHTA and CDR2 FQGTGA. This CDR3 is 14 amino acids long. Trimming at V came to 5 bases and at J to 3 bases, leaving 4 bases not matched to a gene. DNA of the CDR3: TGTGCCAGCAGCCACCGGGACAGCTACAATGAGCAGTTCTTC. The encoded protein is CASSHRDSYNEQFF.

As to this clone: Being one base from a much bigger clone, this may be a read error. The chain is built from TRBV29-1 and TRBJ1-1, with TRBD1 as a possible D gene (5 bases). There are 13 residues in the CDR3. CDR1 and CDR2 from the germline V gene are SQVTM and ANQGSEA. V was cut by 5 bases and J by 5 bases, with 15 bases left in between. The CDR3 DNA is TGCAGCGTTTTCAGGGCAGAGAGGACTGAAGCTTTCTTT. As protein: CSVFRAERTEAFF.

The V and J genes are TRBV5-6 and TRBJ2-7, with 9 bases aligning to TRBD1. Looked up from germline, CDR1 is SGHDT and CDR2 is YYEEEE. V was pared by 0 bases and J by 2 bases, with 6 bases of the junction left unmatched. The CDR3 has 16 residues. The CDR3 DNA is TGTGCCAGCAGCTTGGTGGGGGACAGGGCCGCCTACGAGCAGTACTTC. Protein product: CASSLVGDRAAYEQYF.

V usage is TRBV5-1 and J usage is TRBJ2-1; 11 positions agree with TRBD2. The CDR3 sequence is 15 residues long. CDR1 and CDR2 (germline): SGHRS, YFSETQ. V gave up 5 bases and J gave up 5 bases; unmatched junction bases: 6. The CDR3 bases are TGCGCCAGCAGTTACACTAGCGGGAGAAACAATGAGCAGTTCTTC. Protein: CASSYTSGRNNEQFF.